This T cell receptor beta chain was recorded in a study of T cell responses to AZD1222 COVID-19 vaccine. General study findings and limits: Reports say nearly half of spike-specific TCRs go after unmutated variant regions. Spike-wide coverage was observed for vaccine-associated CD4 TCRs, with dominant responses at 160-218 and 743-854.

Generated by immunoSEQ multiplex PCR, the TCRdb table keeps only in-frame clones and is missing some. Among some 170,000 clones, approximately 94% were seen once, and the ten largest hold about 3%. With regard to this clone: The target antigen is unknown.

Trimming cost V 4 bases and J 4 bases, with 7 bases left between them. The CDR3 runs 12 residues. The clonotype comes from an adult in good health. The source material was peripheral blood, sampled on day 0 of AZD1222 vaccination. The gene calls are TRBV12-3 or TRBV12-4 and TRBJ1-2; TRBD1 is a possible D gene (5 bases). In nucleotides, the CDR3 is TGTGCCAGCAGTTGGGGGGGCTATGGCTACACCTTC. This gives the protein CASSWGGYGYTF.